The 32 T cell receptor beta chains below come from one sample, sequenced in a study of blood T cell repertoires in COVID-19. Repertoires were generated with immunoSEQ multiplex PCR, while TCRdb's copy carries only in-frame clones and drops some. The sample yields about 160,000 clones, 65% to 85% seen once. The source material was peripheral blood. The receptors were gathered from a woman older than 75 with active or convalescent COVID-19.

The chain uses TRBV27 and TRBJ2-5; 8 positions match TRBD2. This CDR3 is built from 15 residues. Germline V gives CDR1 MNHEY, CDR2 SMNVEV (reference sequence). V lost 5 bases, J lost 2 bases, and 7 bases stayed unmatched. CDR3 amino acids: CASSAKLAEQETQYF. CDR3 coding DNA: TGTGCCAGCAGTGCAAAACTAGCGGAACAAGAGACCCAGTACTTC.

On this clone itself: Relative to the germline gene, one junction end is altered; a read error may explain this. This sequence joins TRBV9 and TRBJ1-6; TRBD1 might be the D (5 bases). Germline values: CDR1 SGDLS, CDR2 YYNGEE. This CDR3 region has 16 residues. The CDR3 here is CTSSAHPPGDGSPLHF. The CDR3 DNA sequence: TGTACCAGCAGCGCCCATCCCCCGGGGGACGGGTCACCCCTCCACTTT.

The chain recombines TRBV7-2 with TRBJ1-2, with D perhaps matching TRBD1 (6 bases). The CDR3 extends over 13 amino acids. Per the germline V gene, CDR1 is SGHTA and CDR2 is FQGNSA. V dropped 4 bases and J dropped 1 base, with 7 bases sitting between them. This CDR3 reads CASSWTDNYGYTF. In DNA, the CDR3 is TGTGCCAGCAGCTGGACAGATAACTATGGCTACACCTTC.

J is TRBJ1-2 and V is TRBV18; TRBD1 agrees at 7 bases. The V and J ends lost 3 bases and 0 bases, in that order; junction bases with no gene match: 10. Germline V gene lookup returns CDR1 KGHSH and CDR2 LQKENI. The CDR3 is 17 residues long. CDR3 DNA sequence: TGTGCCAGCTCACCTTATGACAGGGCTAATTCTAACTATGGCTACACCTTC. Its protein is CASSPYDRANSNYGYTF.

The rearrangement links TRBV28 to TRBJ1-3; 8 bases are shared with TRBD1. After removal of 4 bases from V and 8 bases from J, the junction contained 7 bases not matched to a gene. The germline CDR1 and CDR2 sequences are MDHEN and SYDVKM. This CDR3 is built from 14 residues. CDR3 coding DNA: TGTGCCAGCAGTTATGGGACAGGCGGCTACACCATATATTTT. This gives the protein CASSYGTGGYTIYF.

This clone was detected only a few times. The gene calls are TRBV11-3 and TRBJ2-7; a possible D gene is TRBD1 (6 bases). V was trimmed by 2 bases and J by 1 base, leaving 9 bases between them. Germline CDR1 and CDR2: SGHNT and YENEEA. The CDR3 is 14 residues long. The CDR3 DNA sequence: TGTGCCAGCAGCTTAAGGGGGTGGTCCTACGAGCAGTACTTC. This codes for CASSLRGWSYEQYF.

The chain links TRBV7-2 to TRBJ1-2; 7 nucleotides agree with TRBD1. CDR3 size: 15 residues. Per the germline V gene, CDR1 is SGHTA and CDR2 is FQGNSA. Trimming cost V 1 base and J 4 bases; bases outside gene matches: 6. The DNA of the CDR3 is TGTGCCAGCAGCTTAGAGGGGGCTCCGTCCTATGGCTACACCTTC. It codes for CASSLEGAPSYGYTF.

The CDR3 DNA reads TGTGCCAGCAGTTACTCTGGACAGACTTACGAGCAGTACTTC. It encodes CASSYSGQTYEQYF. The chain combines TRBV6-6 with TRBJ2-7; possibly TRBD1 for D (6 bases). Deletions cut 0 bases from V and 4 bases from J, with 10 bases between. The germline CDR1 and CDR2 sequences are MNHNY and SVGAGI (reference sequence). The CDR3 runs to 14 residues.

The count of this clone is one. V is TRBV6-6 and J is TRBJ2-3; D is ambiguous. This CDR3 is built from 13 residues. The V gene's germline CDR1 is MNHNY and CDR2 SVGAGI (reference sequence). V was pared by 0 bases and J by 6 bases, with 7 bases between. The CDR3 sequence: CASSYSSADTQYF. The DNA for the CDR3 is TGTGCCAGCAGTTACTCAAGCGCGGATACGCAGTATTTT.

The chain employs TRBV2 and TRBJ1-5; 7 positions agree with TRBD1. Trimming cost V 10 bases and J 2 bases; bases outside gene matches: 8. The CDR3 runs to 14 residues. The V gene's germline CDR1 is SNHLY and CDR2 FYNNEI. CDR3 residues: CATREGAGNQPQHF. The CDR3 nucleotides read TGTGCCACTCGGGAGGGGGCTGGCAATCAGCCCCAGCATTTT.

This CDR3 reads CASSPSGQGIRGYTF. The CDR3 DNA reads as TGTGCCAGCAGCCCCAGCGGACAGGGTATAAGAGGCTACACCTTC. The V gene is TRBV6-2 or TRBV6-3, the J gene TRBJ1-2; 8 bases are shared with TRBD1. V gave up 6 bases and J gave up 8 bases; unmatched junction bases: 14. CDR3 length: 15 amino acids. Per the germline V gene, CDR1 is MNHEY and CDR2 is SVGEGT.

The rearrangement links TRBV5-6 to TRBJ1-2; the D gene is possibly TRBD1 (5 bases). CDR1 and CDR2 (germline): SGHDT, YYEEEE. The CDR3 sequence is 13 residues long. The V end was cut by 4 bases, the J end by 4 bases, with 11 bases between. Written as DNA, the CDR3 is TGTGCCAGCAGCCCCCCGACAGCCTATGGCTACACCTTC. It is translated as CASSPPTAYGYTF.

This clone turned up a few times. This chain connects TRBV2 to TRBJ2-2, with D perhaps TRBD2 (5 bases). This CDR3 has 14 amino acids. CDR1 SNHLY and CDR2 FYNNEI come from the germline V gene. V lost 0 bases and J 6 bases, leaving 8 bases between the germline ends. The CDR3 is CASSEAAGPGELFF. CDR3 in DNA: TGTGCCAGCAGTGAAGCGGCGGGCCCCGGGGAGCTGTTTTTT.

CDR3 bases: TGTGCCAGTAGTAGGACAGGGAAAGGCAATGAGCAGTTCTTC. This translates into CASSRTGKGNEQFF. This chain joins TRBV19 and TRBJ2-1, with TRBD1 matching 8 bases. Germline V gene lookup returns CDR1 LNHDA and CDR2 SQIVND (reference sequence). V shed 4 bases, J shed 6 bases, and the junction held 5 bases outside the gene matches. The CDR3 contains 14 residues.

The chain recombines TRBV10-3 with TRBJ1-1; 9 positions match TRBD1. In germline, CDR1 is ENHRY, CDR2 SYGVKD. The length of the CDR3 is 15 residues. Unmatched junction bases numbered 4, after V lost 0 bases and J lost 5 bases. CDR3 amino acids: CAISESTGGGTEAFF. CDR3 coding DNA: TGTGCCATCAGTGAGTCGACAGGGGGAGGGACTGAAGCTTTCTTT.

The chain has TRBV10-3 and TRBJ1-3; 12 positions match TRBD1. In germline, CDR1 is ENHRY, CDR2 SYGVKD. V was clipped by 6 bases and J by 6 bases; unmatched bases: 15. The CDR3 contains 18 residues. The CDR3 DNA reads TGTGCCATCAGCTCGGGGGGACAGGGGGCTAAAGGCGAAAACACCATATATTTT. Amino acid sequence: CAISSGGQGAKGENTIYF.

The gene calls are TRBV12-3 or TRBV12-4 and TRBJ1-4, with D uncertain. V dropped 7 bases and J dropped 8 bases, with 11 bases sitting between them. The CDR3 spans 12 residues. CDR3 sequence: CASTKIREKLFF. CDR3 nucleotides: TGTGCCAGCACAAAAATCAGGGAAAAACTGTTTTTT.

The rearrangement uses TRBV30 and TRBJ1-1; a weak D match, TRBD1 (5 bases). CDR1 and CDR2 (germline): GTSNPN, SVGIG (reference sequence). CDR3 length: 14 amino acids. The V gene lost 5 bases and the J gene lost 1 base, with 14 bases spanning the gap. CDR3 residues: CAWPATDSNTEAFF. CDR3 sequence (DNA): TGTGCCTGGCCGGCGACAGATTCGAACACTGAAGCTTTCTTT.

The J gene is TRBJ1-5, the V gene TRBV19, with TRBD1 matching 9 bases. V shed 6 bases and J 2 bases; nucleotides not matched to a gene: 5. The CDR3 has 15 residues. Germline CDR1 and CDR2: LNHDA and SQIVND (reference sequence). The CDR3 here is CASRWDRVGNQPQHF. The CDR3 DNA is TGTGCCAGTAGATGGGACAGGGTGGGCAATCAGCCCCAGCATTTT.

The V call is TRBV7-9, the J call TRBJ1-1; 8 nucleotides agree with TRBD1. V dropped 4 bases and J dropped 1; count of bases not matched to a gene: 8. Looked up from germline, CDR1 is SEHNR and CDR2 is FQNEAQ (reference sequence). The CDR3 runs 16 residues. CDR3 protein: CASSSPQGAGNTEAFF. The CDR3 DNA sequence: TGTGCCAGCAGCTCCCCCCAGGGGGCCGGGAACACTGAAGCTTTCTTT.

The rearrangement joins TRBV12-5 to TRBJ1-1, with D tentatively TRBD1 (5 bases). V was trimmed by 2 bases and J by 4 bases, leaving 8 bases between them. Per the germline V gene, CDR1 is LGHNT and CDR2 is FRNRAP. The CDR3 covers 13 residues. The CDR3 DNA is TGTGCTAGTGGTTTGAGTCAGGGCACTGAAGCTTTCTTT. Translation: CASGLSQGTEAFF.

The rearrangement uses TRBV27 and TRBJ2-1; 15 nucleotides align to TRBD2. The ends lost 5 bases at V and 4 bases at J; junction bases unmatched: 3. The length of the CDR3 is 16 residues. CDR1 is MNHEY and CDR2 is SMNVEV in the germline V gene (reference sequence). CDR3 nucleotides: TGTGCCAGCAGTCAGGGGACTAGCGGGGGGTACAATGAGCAGTTCTTC. Amino acids: CASSQGTSGGYNEQFF.

V usage is TRBV5-1 and J usage is TRBJ1-4; D remains ambiguous. The length of the CDR3 is 14 residues. V lost 7 bases to trimming and J lost 0 bases, with 10 bases between them. Germline V gene sequence: CDR1 SGHRS, CDR2 YFSETQ. CDR3: CASQLTPTNEKLFF. DNA of the CDR3: TGCGCCAGCCAACTCACTCCAACTAATGAAAAACTGTTTTTT. The full variable domain, completed using reference TRBV5-1 and TRBJ1-4, is KAGVTQTPRYLIKTRGQQVTLSCSPISGHRSVSWYQQTPGQGLQFLFEYFSETQRNKGNFPGRFSGRQFSNSRSEMNVSTLELGDSALYLCASQLTPTNEKLFFGSGTQLSVL.

The chain uses TRBV7-6 and TRBJ1-1; D ambiguous. This CDR3 has 17 residues. Trimming took 1 base from V and 0 from J, leaving 15 bases between them. The germline V gene encodes CDR1 SGHVS and CDR2 FNYEAQ. The CDR3 bases are TGTGCCAGCAGCTTAGTGGGTGTGGGCATCATGAACACTGAAGCTTTCTTT. Translating gives CASSLVGVGIMNTEAFF.

The chain is built from TRBV11-2 and TRBJ1-1, with D unclear. The germline V and J ends were trimmed by 3 bases and 1 base, with 15 bases remaining between them. Germline CDR1 reads SGHAT; CDR2 reads FQNNGV. This CDR3 is built from 16 residues. CDR3 sequence reads: CASSFFQRGGNTEAFF. In nucleotides, the CDR3 is TGTGCCAGCAGCTTTTTCCAACGCGGTGGGAACACTGAAGCTTTCTTT.

The chain recombines TRBV3-1 (or the pseudogene TRBV3-2) with TRBJ1-3; no firm D call. Germline V gene sequence: CDR1 LGHDT, CDR2 YNNKEL (reference sequence). V was pared by 4 bases and J by 0 bases, with 13 bases between. The CDR3 contains 16 residues. The CDR3 is CASSRWQASSGNTIYF. The CDR3 nucleotides are TGTGCCAGCAGCCGATGGCAGGCAAGCTCTGGAAACACCATATATTTT.

On this clone itself: Other nucleotide sequences from this sample produce the same CDR3. The chain recombines TRBV2 with TRBJ1-2; D ambiguous. The CDR3 length is 12 residues. CDR1 and CDR2 from the germline V gene are SNHLY and FYNNEI. Trimming cost V 2 bases and J 4 bases, with 5 bases left between them. The CDR3 here is CASSESSYGYTF. The CDR3 DNA reads TGTGCCAGCAGTGAATCGAGCTATGGCTACACCTTC.

This chain joins TRBV10-3 and TRBJ1-1; a weak D match, TRBD1 (5 bases). Trimming removed 3 bases at V and 3 bases at J, with 17 bases between. From germline, CDR1 is ENHRY and CDR2 SYGVKD. This CDR3 contains 16 residues. The DNA of the CDR3 is TGTGCCATCAGTGACAGGGTAGGGGAAGGGGACACTGAAGCTTTCTTT. Protein product: CAISDRVGEGDTEAFF.

The chain joins TRBV5-8 to TRBJ2-1; D ambiguous. This CDR3 region has 14 residues. Per germline, CDR1 SGHTS and CDR2 YDEGEE. V dropped 4 bases and J dropped 2 bases, with 10 bases sitting between them. The CDR3 region is CASSGAIAYNEQFF. The DNA of the CDR3 is TGTGCCAGCAGCGGAGCGATAGCCTACAATGAGCAGTTCTTC.

V is TRBV19 and J is TRBJ2-5; 9 nucleotides match TRBD2. Germline V gives CDR1 LNHDA, CDR2 SQIVND (reference sequence). This CDR3 is 15 amino acids long. The ends lost 1 base at V and 4 bases at J; junction bases unmatched: 4. This CDR3 reads CASSIAGLARETQYF. CDR3 DNA: TGTGCCAGTAGTATAGCGGGACTAGCCAGAGAGACCCAGTACTTC.

The chain has TRBV9 and TRBJ2-5; D not resolved. Germline lookup yields CDR1 SGDLS and CDR2 YYNGEE. The V gene lost 0 bases and the J gene lost 1 base, with 7 bases spanning the gap. CDR3 length: 14 amino acids. The chain's CDR3 is CASSVAAFQETQYF. DNA of the CDR3: TGTGCCAGCAGCGTAGCTGCGTTCCAAGAGACCCAGTACTTC.

The chain joins TRBV25-1 to TRBJ2-2; D perhaps matches TRBD1 (5 bases). There are 15 residues in the CDR3. V gave up 5 bases and J gave up 3 bases, with 13 bases separating them. Per germline, CDR1 MGHDK and CDR2 SYGVNS. The CDR3 DNA is TGTGCCAGCAGTAAGCCTCAAGGGGACACCGGGGAGCTGTTTTTT. It encodes CASSKPQGDTGELFF.